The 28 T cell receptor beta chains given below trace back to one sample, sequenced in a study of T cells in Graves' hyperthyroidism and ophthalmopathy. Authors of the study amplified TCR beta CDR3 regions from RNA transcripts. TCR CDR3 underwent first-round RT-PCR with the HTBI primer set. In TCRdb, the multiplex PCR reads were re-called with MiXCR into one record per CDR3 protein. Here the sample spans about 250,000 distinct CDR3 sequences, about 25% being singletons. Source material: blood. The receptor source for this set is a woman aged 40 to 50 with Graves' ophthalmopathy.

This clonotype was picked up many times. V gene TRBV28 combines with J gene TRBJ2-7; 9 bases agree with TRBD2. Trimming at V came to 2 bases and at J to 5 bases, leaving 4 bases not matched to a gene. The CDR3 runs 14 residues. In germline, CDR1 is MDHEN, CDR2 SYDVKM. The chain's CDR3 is CASSLGTSLHEQYF. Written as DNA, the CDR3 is TGTGCCAGCAGTTTAGGGACTAGCTTACACGAGCAGTACTTC.

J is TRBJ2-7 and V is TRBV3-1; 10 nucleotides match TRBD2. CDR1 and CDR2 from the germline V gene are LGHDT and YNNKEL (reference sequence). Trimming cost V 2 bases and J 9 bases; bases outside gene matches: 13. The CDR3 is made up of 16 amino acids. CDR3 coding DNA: TGTGCCAGCAGCCAATCCGGGACTAGCGTGAGGTTGGTGCAGTACTTC. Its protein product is CASSQSGTSVRLVQYF.

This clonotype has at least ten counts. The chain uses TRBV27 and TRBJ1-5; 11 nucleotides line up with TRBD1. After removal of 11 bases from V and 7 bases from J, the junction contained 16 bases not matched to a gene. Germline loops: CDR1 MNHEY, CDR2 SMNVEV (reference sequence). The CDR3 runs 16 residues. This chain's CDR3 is CAGRGGRTGGGQPQHF. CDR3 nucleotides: TGTGCCGGGAGGGGAGGCCGGACAGGGGGCGGGCAGCCCCAGCATTTT.

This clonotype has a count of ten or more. DNA for the CDR3: TGTGCCAGCAGCCCGGCCGGGACAGGGGCCTACGAGCAGTACTTC. This encodes CASSPAGTGAYEQYF. The chain uses TRBV4-2 and TRBJ2-7; 10 bases line up with TRBD1. V was pared by 4 bases and J by 2 bases, with 5 bases of the junction left unmatched. The CDR3 has 15 residues. Germline CDR1 LGHNA, CDR2 YNFKEQ.

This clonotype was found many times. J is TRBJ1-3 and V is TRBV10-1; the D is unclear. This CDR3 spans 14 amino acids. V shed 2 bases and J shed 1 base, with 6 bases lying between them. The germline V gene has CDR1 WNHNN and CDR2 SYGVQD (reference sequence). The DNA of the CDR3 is TGCGCCAGCAGTGAGACGTTATCTGGAAACACCATATATTTT. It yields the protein CASSETLSGNTIYF.

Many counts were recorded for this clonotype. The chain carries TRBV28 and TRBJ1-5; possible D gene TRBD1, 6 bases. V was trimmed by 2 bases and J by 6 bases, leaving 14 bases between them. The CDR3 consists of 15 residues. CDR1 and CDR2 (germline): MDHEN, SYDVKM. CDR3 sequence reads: CASSLALGGLQPQHF. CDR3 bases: TGTGCCAGCAGTTTAGCTTTAGGGGGACTTCAGCCCCAGCATTTT.

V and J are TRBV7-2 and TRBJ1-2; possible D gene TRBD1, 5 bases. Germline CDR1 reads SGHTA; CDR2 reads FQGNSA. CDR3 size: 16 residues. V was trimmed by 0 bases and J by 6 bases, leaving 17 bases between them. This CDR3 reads CASSLAQLRGGDGYTF. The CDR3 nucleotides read TGTGCCAGCAGCTTAGCCCAATTACGGGGGGGTGATGGCTACACCTTC.

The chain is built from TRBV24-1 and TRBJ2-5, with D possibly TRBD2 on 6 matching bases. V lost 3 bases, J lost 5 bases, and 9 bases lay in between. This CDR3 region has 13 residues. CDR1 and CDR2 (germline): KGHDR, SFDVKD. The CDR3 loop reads CATSDGGTETQYF. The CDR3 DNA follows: TGTGCCACCAGTGATGGGGGGACGGAGACCCAGTACTTC.

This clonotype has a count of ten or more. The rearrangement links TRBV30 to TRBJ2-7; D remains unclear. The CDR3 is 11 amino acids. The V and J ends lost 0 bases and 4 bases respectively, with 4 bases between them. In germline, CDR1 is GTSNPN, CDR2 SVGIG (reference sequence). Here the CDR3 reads CAWSVRYEQYF. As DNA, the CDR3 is TGTGCCTGGAGTGTACGGTACGAGCAGTACTTC.

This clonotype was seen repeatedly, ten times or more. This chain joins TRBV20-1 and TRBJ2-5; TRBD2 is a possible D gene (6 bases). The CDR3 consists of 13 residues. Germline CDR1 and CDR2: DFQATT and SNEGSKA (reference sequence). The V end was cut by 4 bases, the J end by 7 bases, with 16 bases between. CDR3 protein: CSANRLGYWTQYF. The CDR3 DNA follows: TGCAGTGCTAACAGACTAGGGTATTGGACCCAGTACTTC.

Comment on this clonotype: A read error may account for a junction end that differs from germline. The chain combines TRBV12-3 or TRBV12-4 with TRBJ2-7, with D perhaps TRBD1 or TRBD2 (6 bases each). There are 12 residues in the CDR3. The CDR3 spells CVSSPRGREQYF. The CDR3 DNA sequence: TGTGTCAGCAGCCCGAGGGGGAGGGAGCAGTACTTC.

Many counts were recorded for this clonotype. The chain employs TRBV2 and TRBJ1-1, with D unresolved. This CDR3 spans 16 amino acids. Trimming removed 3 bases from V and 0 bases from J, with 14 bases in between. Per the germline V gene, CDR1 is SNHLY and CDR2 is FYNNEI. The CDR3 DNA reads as TGTGCCAGCAGTGAGGAGTTAGGCAGGCTGAACACTGAAGCTTTCTTT. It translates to CASSEELGRLNTEAFF.

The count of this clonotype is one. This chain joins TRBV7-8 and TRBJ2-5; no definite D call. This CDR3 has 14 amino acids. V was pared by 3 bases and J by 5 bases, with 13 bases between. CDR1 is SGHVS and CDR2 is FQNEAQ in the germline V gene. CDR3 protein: CASSFGRLEETQYF. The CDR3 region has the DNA TGTGCCAGCAGCTTTGGCAGGTTGGAGGAGACCCAGTACTTC.

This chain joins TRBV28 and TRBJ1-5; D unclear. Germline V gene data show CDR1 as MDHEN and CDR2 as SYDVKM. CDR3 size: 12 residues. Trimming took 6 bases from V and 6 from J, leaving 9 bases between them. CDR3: CASRPNSQPQHF. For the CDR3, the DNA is TGTGCCAGCAGACCAAATTCTCAGCCCCAGCATTTT.

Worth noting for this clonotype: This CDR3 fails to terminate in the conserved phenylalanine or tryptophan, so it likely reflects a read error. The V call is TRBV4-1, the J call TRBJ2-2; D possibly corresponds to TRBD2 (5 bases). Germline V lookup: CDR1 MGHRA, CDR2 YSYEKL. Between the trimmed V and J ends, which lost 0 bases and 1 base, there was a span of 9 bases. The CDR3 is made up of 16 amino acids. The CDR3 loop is CASSQETSGNTGELFS. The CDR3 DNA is TGCGCCAGCAGCCAAGAAACCAGCGGGAACACCGGGGAGCTGTTTTCT.

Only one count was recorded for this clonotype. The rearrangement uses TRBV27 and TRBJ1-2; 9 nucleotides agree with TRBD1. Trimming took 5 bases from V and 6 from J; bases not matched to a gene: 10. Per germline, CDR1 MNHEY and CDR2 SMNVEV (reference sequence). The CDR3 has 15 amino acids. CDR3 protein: CASSMGTGRLNGYTF. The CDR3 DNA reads TGTGCCAGCAGTATGGGGACAGGGCGCTTGAATGGCTACACCTTC.

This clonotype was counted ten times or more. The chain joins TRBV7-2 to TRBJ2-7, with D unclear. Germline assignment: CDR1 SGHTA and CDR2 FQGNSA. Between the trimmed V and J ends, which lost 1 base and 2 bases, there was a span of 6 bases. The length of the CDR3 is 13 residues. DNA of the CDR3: TGTGCCAGCAGCTTAGTTAGCACCTACGAGCAGTACTTC. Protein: CASSLVSTYEQYF.

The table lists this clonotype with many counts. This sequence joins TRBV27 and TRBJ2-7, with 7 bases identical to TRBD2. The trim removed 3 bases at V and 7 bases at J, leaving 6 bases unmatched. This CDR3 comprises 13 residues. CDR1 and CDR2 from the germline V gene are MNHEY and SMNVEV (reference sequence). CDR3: CASSFGGAGEQYF. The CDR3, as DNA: TGTGCCAGCAGTTTTGGGGGAGCGGGGGAGCAGTACTTC.

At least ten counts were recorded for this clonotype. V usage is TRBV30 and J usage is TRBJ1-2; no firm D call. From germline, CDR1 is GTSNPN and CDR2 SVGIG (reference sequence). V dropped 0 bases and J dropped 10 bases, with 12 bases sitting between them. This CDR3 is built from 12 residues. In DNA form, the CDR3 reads TGTGCCTGGAGTGTAAACTTCAGCCCCTACACCTTC. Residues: CAWSVNFSPYTF.

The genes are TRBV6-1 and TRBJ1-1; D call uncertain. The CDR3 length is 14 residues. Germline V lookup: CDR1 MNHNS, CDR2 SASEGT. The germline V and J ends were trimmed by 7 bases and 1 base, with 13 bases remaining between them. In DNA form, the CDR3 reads TGTGCCAGCACCTTGGGGAAAACGAACACTGAAGCTTTCTTT. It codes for CASTLGKTNTEAFF.

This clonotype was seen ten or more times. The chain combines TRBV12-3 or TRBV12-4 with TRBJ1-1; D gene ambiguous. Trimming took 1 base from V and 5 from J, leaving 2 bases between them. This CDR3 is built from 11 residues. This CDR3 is CASSLGTEAFF. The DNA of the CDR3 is TGTGCCAGCAGTTTAGGTACTGAAGCTTTCTTT.

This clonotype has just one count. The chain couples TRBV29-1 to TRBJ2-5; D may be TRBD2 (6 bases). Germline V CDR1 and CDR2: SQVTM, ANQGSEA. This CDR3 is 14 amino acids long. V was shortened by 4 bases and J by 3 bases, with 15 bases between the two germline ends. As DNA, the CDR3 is TGCAGCGTTGTGGGGGGTCTTGGGGAAGAGACCCAGTACTTC. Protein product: CSVVGGLGEETQYF. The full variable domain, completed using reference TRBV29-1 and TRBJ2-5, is SAVISQKPSRDICQRGTSLTIQCQVDSQVTMMFWYRQQPGQSLTLIATANQGSEATYESGFVIDKFPISRPNLTFSTLTVSNMSPEDSSIYLCSVVGGLGEETQYFGPGTRLLVL.

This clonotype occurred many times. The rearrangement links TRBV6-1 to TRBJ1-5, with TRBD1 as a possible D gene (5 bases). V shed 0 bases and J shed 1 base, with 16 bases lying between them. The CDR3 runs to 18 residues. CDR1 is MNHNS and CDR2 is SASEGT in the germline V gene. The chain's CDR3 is CASSEAPQGGWSNQPQHF. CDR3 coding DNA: TGTGCCAGCAGTGAAGCCCCGCAGGGAGGGTGGAGCAATCAGCCCCAGCATTTT.

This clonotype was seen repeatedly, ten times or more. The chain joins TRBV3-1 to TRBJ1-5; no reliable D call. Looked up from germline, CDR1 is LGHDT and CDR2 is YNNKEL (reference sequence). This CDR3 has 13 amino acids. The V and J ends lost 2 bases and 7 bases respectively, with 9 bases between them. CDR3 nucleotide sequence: TGTGCCAGCAGCCAAACGGTGGGGCAGCCCCAGCATTTT. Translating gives CASSQTVGQPQHF. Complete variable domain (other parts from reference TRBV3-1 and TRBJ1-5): DTAVSQTPKYLVTQMGNDKSIKCEQNLGHDTMYWYKQDSKKFLKIMFSYNNKELIINETVPNRFSPKSPDKAHLNLHINSLELGDSAVYFCASSQTVGQPQHFGDGTRLSIL.

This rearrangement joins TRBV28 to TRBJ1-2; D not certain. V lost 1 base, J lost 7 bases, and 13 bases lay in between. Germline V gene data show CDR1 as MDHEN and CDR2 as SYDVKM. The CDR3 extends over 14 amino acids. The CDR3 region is CASSLSGQAGGYTF. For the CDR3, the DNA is TGTGCCAGCAGTTTATCTGGGCAGGCGGGTGGCTACACCTTC.

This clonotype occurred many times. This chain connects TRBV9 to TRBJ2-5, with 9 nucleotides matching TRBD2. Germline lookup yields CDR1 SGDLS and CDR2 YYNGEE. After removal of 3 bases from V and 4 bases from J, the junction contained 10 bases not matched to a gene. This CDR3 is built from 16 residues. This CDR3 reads CASSALSSGRTETQYF. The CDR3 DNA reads TGTGCCAGCAGCGCGCTCAGTAGCGGGAGAACAGAGACCCAGTACTTC.

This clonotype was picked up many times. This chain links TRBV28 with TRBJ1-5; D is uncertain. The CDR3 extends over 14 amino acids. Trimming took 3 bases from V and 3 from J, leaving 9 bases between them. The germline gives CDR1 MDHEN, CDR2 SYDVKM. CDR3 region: CASSLVDFNQPQHF. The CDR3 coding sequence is TGTGCCAGCAGTTTGGTAGACTTCAATCAGCCCCAGCATTTT.

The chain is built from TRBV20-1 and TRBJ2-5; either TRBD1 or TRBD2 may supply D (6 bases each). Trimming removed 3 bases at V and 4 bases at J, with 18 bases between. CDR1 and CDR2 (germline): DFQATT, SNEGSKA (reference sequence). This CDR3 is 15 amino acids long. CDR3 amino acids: CSASGGRGILETQYF. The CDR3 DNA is TGCAGTGCTAGCGGGGGCAGGGGAATTTTAGAGACCCAGTACTTC.